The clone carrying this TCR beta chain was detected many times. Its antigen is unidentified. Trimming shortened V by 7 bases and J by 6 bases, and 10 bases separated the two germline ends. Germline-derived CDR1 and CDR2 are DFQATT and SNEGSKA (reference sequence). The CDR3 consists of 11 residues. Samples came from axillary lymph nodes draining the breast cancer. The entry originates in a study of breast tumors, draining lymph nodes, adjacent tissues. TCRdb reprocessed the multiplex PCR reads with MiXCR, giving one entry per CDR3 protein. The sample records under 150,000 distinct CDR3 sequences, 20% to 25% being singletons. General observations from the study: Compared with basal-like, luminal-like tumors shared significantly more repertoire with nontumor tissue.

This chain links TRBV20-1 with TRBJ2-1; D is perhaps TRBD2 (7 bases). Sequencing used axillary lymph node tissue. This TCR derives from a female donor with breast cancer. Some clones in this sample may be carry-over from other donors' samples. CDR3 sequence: CSGGGGNEQFF. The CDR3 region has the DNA TGCAGTGGGGGAGGGGGCAATGAGCAGTTCTTC.